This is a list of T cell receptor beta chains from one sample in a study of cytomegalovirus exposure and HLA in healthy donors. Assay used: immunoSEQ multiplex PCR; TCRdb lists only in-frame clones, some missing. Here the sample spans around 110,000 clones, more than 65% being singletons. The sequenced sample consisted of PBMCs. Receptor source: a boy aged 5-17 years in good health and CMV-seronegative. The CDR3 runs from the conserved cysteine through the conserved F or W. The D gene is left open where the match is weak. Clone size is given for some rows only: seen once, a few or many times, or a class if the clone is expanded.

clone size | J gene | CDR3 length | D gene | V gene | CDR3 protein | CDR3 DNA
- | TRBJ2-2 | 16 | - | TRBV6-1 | CASSDPPLTGAGELFF | TGTGCCAGCAGTGACCCCCCGCTAACGGGAGCCGGGGAGCTGTTTTTT
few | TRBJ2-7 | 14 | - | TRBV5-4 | CASSSSGGVVEQYF | TGTGCCAGCAGCTCCAGCGGTGGGGTTGTCGAGCAGTACTTC
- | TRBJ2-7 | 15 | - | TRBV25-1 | CASSVLSTGDYEQYF | TGTGCCAGCAGTGTCCTTAGCACGGGAGACTACGAGCAGTACTTC
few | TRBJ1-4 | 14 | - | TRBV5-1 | CASSLSGSREKLFF | TGCGCCAGCAGCTTGTCGGGGAGTAGGGAAAAACTGTTTTTT
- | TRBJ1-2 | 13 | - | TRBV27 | CASTTAPGKGYTF | TGTGCCAGCACCACGGCCCCGGGTAAGGGCTACACCTTC
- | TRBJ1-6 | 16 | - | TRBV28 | CASSLTTGSYNSPLHF | TGTGCCAGCAGCCTGACGACAGGCTCCTATAATTCACCCCTCCACTTT
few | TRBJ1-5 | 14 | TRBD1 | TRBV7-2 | CASSLTGGNQPQHF | TGTGCCAGCAGCTTGACAGGGGGCAATCAGCCCCAGCATTTT
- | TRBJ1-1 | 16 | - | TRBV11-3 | CASSPSPGPMNTEAFF | TGTGCCAGCAGCCCCTCCCCAGGGCCCATGAACACTGAAGCTTTCTTT
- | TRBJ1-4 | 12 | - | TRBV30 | CAWRQSHEKLFF | TGTGCCTGGAGACAGTCCCATGAAAAACTGTTTTTT
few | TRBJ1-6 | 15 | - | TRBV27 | CASSLSRGYNSPLHF | TGTGCCAGCAGTTTATCGCGGGGTTATAATTCACCCCTCCACTTT
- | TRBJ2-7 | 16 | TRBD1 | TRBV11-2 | CASSPGAGTGISEQYF | TGTGCCAGCAGCCCAGGGGCCGGGACAGGGATCTCCGAGCAGTACTTC
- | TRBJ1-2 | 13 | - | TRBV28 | CAITDSYGFGYTF | TGTGCCATCACGGACAGCTATGGGTTTGGCTACACCTTC
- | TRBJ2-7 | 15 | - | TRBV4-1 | CASSQGVADSYEQYF | TGCGCCAGCAGCCAAGGGGTAGCGGACTCCTACGAGCAGTACTTC
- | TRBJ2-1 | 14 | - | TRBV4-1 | CASSSWPPYNEQFF | TGCGCCAGCAGCTCGTGGCCCCCGTACAATGAGCAGTTCTTC
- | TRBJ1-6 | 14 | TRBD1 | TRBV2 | CASSLQGDGSPLHF | TGTGCCAGCAGCCTGCAGGGGGACGGGTCACCCCTCCACTTT
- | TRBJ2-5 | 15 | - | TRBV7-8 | CASSTLNKYQETQYF | TGTGCCAGCAGCACCCTTAACAAGTACCAAGAGACCCAGTACTTC
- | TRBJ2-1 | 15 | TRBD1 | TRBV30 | CAWSRRTGGHNEQFF | TGTGCCTGGAGCCGTAGGACAGGGGGCCACAATGAGCAGTTCTTC
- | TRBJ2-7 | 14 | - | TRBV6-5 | CASSIYRDSYEQYF | TGTGCCAGCAGTATATACAGGGACTCCTACGAGCAGTACTTC
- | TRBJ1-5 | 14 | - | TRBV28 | CASKGQGLNQPQHF | TGTGCCAGCAAGGGGCAGGGCCTGAATCAGCCCCAGCATTTT
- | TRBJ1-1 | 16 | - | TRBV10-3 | CAISESFGDMNTEAFF | TGTGCCATCAGTGAGTCATTTGGGGACATGAACACTGAAGCTTTCTTT
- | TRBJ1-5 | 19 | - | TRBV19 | CASSMPGHSRRGSNQPQHF | TGTGCCAGTAGTATGCCGGGACACTCACGAAGAGGTAGCAATCAGCCCCAGCATTTT
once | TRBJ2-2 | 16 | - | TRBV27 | CASSLSMQGDTGELFF | TGTGCCAGCAGTTTATCGATGCAGGGCGACACCGGGGAGCTGTTTTTT
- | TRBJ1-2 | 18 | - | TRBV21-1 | CASRSVPGQGILDYGYTF | TGTGCCAGCAGGTCGGTACCGGGACAGGGAATCCTAGACTATGGCTACACCTTC
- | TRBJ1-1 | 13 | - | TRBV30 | CAWSPRQSTEAFF | TGTGCCTGGAGTCCCCGACAGTCCACTGAAGCTTTCTTT
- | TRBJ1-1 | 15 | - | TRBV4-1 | CASSQEETGRTEAFF | TGCGCCAGCAGCCAAGAAGAGACAGGCCGTACTGAAGCTTTCTTT
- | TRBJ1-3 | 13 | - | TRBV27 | CASSRLGGNTIYF | TGTGCCAGCAGCCGCCTCGGGGGAAACACCATATATTTT
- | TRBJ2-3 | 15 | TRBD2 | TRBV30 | CAWSGRRVNTDTQYF | TGTGCCTGGAGCGGGAGGAGGGTAAACACAGATACGCAGTATTTT
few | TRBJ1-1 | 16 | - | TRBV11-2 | CASSLEVFGRRTEAFF | TGTGCCAGCAGCTTAGAAGTGTTTGGCCGGCGGACTGAAGCTTTCTTT
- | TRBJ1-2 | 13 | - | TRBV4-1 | CASSGGGNYGYTF | TGCGCCAGCAGCGGAGGTGGAAACTATGGCTACACCTTC
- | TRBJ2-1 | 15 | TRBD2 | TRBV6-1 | CASSALAEAYNEQFF | TGTGCCAGCAGTGCGCTAGCGGAGGCCTACAATGAGCAGTTCTTC
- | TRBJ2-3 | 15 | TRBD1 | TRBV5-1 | CASSPRQGNTDTQYF | TGCGCCAGCAGCCCAAGACAGGGGAACACAGATACGCAGTATTTT
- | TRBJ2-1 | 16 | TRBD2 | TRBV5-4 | CASSLGLAGGHNEQFF | TGTGCCAGCAGCTTGGGACTAGCGGGGGGCCACAATGAGCAGTTCTTC
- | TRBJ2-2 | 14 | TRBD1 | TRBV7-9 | CASRQGSNTGELFF | TGTGCCAGCAGACAGGGGTCGAACACCGGGGAGCTGTTTTTT
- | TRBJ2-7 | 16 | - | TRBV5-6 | CASSPALPRGSYEQYF | TGTGCCAGCAGCCCGGCCTTACCGAGAGGATCCTACGAGCAGTACTTC
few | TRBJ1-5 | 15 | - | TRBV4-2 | CASSQGTDSNQPQHF | TGTGCCAGCAGCCAAGGGACAGATAGCAATCAGCCCCAGCATTTT
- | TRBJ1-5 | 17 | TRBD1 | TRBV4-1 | CASSPGQATSSNQPQHF | TGCGCCAGCAGCCCGGGACAGGCGACTTCCAGCAATCAGCCCCAGCATTTT
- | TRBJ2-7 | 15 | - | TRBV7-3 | CASSLLGGSAYEQYF | TGTGCCAGCAGCTTACTAGGGGGATCGGCCTACGAGCAGTACTTC
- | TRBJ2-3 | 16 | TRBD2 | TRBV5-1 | CASSLGLAGFTDTQYF | TGCGCCAGCAGCCTCGGACTAGCGGGGTTCACAGATACGCAGTATTTT
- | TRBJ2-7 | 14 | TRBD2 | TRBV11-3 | CASSLVTSGYEQYF | TGTGCCAGCAGCTTAGTGACTAGCGGCTACGAGCAGTACTTC
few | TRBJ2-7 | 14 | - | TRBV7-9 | CASSLNSISYEQYF | TGTGCCAGCAGCTTAAATTCTATTTCCTACGAGCAGTACTTC
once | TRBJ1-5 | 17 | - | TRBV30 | CAWSVLRGEGGNQPQHF | TGTGCCTGGAGTGTATTACGGGGGGAAGGGGGCAATCAGCCCCAGCATTTT
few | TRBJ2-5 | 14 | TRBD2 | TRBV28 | CASSPQREWETQYF | TGTGCCAGCAGTCCGCAGCGGGAGTGGGAGACCCAGTACTTC
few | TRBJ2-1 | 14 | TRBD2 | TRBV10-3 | CAISGAGGPNEQFF | TGTGCCATCAGTGGGGCGGGAGGGCCTAATGAGCAGTTCTTC
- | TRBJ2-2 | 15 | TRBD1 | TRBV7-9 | CASSSNRGRTGELFF | TGTGCCAGCAGCTCCAACAGGGGTCGCACCGGGGAGCTGTTTTTT
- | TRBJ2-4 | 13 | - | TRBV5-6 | CASSLARGNIQYF | TGTGCCAGCAGCTTGGCCAGGGGAAACATTCAGTACTTC
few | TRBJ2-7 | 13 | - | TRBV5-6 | CASEVSWSYEQYF | TGTGCCAGCGAGGTTAGTTGGTCCTACGAGCAGTACTTC
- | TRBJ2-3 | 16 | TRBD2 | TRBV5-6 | CASSRLAGGATDTQYF | TGTGCCAGCAGCCGTCTAGCGGGAGGAGCCACAGATACGCAGTATTTT
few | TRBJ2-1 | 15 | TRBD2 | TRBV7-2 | CASSLTGTSGSEQFF | TGTGCCAGCAGCTTAACTGGGACTAGCGGGAGTGAGCAGTTCTTC
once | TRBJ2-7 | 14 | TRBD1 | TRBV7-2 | CASSQGAVWAEQYF | TGTGCCAGCAGCCAGGGGGCGGTTTGGGCCGAGCAGTACTTC